Presented here are 24 T cell receptor beta chains from one specimen sequenced in a study of blood T cell repertoires in COVID-19 (TCRdb year 2020). The library was obtained by the immunoSEQ multiplex PCR assay. TCRdb took this table from immuneACCESS and kept in-frame rearrangements with V and J called. Such tables lack part of the clones; where checked against another copy, unresolved V genes explain under half of the gap, and the rest is unexplained. Here the sample has about 280,000 clones; around 89% occur a single time. About 4.2% of the sample lies in the top ten. The material sequenced was peripheral blood. The source of these receptors is a man between 35 and 55 years old with acute or convalescent COVID-19.

The V gene is TRBV14, the J gene TRBJ2-7; perhaps TRBD1 as D (5 bases). V was pared by 6 bases and J by 3 bases, with 12 bases between. The V gene's germline CDR1 is SGHDN and CDR2 FVKESK. This CDR3 is built from 13 residues. The CDR3 loop is CASSAGQGYEQYF. In nucleotides, the CDR3 is TGTGCCAGCAGTGCCGGGCAGGGCTACGAGCAGTACTTC.

The rearrangement links TRBV19 to TRBJ2-1; possibly TRBD1 for D (6 bases). Trimming shortened V by 5 bases and J by 4 bases, and 15 bases separated the two germline ends. Germline lookup yields CDR1 LNHDA and CDR2 SQIVND (reference sequence). The CDR3 runs 15 residues. CDR3 in DNA: TGTGCCAGTAGTTACAGGGTCAGGGGTTACAATGAGCAGTTCTTC. Translated, it gives CASSYRVRGYNEQFF.

CDR3 region: CASRNRGGTDTQYF. CDR3 nucleotides: TGTGCCAGCAGAAACCGGGGGGGGACAGATACGCAGTATTTT. The rearrangement links TRBV5-4 to TRBJ2-3, with TRBD2 matching 8 bases. Germline V gene sequence: CDR1 SGHNT, CDR2 YYREEE (reference sequence). J gave up 3 bases and V 5 bases, and 5 bases lay outside the gene matches. The CDR3 loop spans 14 amino acids.

This chain connects TRBV18 to TRBJ1-4, with D perhaps TRBD1 (6 bases). The CDR3 sequence is 15 residues long. V gave up 3 bases and J gave up 5 bases, with 13 bases separating them. Germline V gene data show CDR1 as KGHSH and CDR2 as LQKENI. The CDR3 loop is CASSPLQGGNEKLFF. The CDR3, as DNA: TGTGCCAGCTCACCCTTACAGGGAGGGAATGAAAAACTGTTTTTT.

This clone was detected a few times. This sequence joins TRBV20-1 and TRBJ2-3, with D maybe TRBD1 (5 bases). The CDR3 contains 13 residues. Trimming shortened V by 3 bases and J by 2 bases, and 9 bases separated the two germline ends. CDR1 is DFQATT and CDR2 is SNEGSKA in the germline V gene (reference sequence). CDR3 sequence: CSASAQATDTQYF. DNA for the CDR3: TGCAGTGCTAGTGCACAGGCCACAGATACGCAGTATTTT.

The chain carries TRBV2 and TRBJ2-3, with D unresolved. With 6 bases removed from V and 4 bases from J, the gap between germline ends came to 14 bases. Germline V lookup: CDR1 SNHLY, CDR2 FYNNEI. CDR3 length: 14 amino acids. The chain's CDR3 is CASRETQGPDTQYF. DNA for the CDR3: TGTGCCAGCAGGGAGACCCAAGGCCCAGATACGCAGTATTTT. The full variable domain, its missing parts supplied by reference TRBV2 and TRBJ2-3, is EPEVTQTPSHQVTQMGQEVILRCVPISNHLYFYWYRQILGQKVEFLVSFYNNEISEKSEIFDDQFSVERPDGSNFTLKIRSTKLEDSAMYFCASRETQGPDTQYFGPGTRLTVL.

The chain joins TRBV11-2 to TRBJ1-1, with TRBD1 identical over 9 bases. The CDR3 is 14 residues long. V lost 5 bases to trimming and J lost 4 bases; unmatched junction nucleotides: 5. Germline V gene lookup returns CDR1 SGHAT and CDR2 FQNNGV. CDR3 DNA: TGTGCCAGCAGCCGGACAGGGGCAGGCACTGAAGCTTTCTTT. As protein: CASSRTGAGTEAFF. Full variable domain (remainder filled in from reference TRBV11-2 and TRBJ1-1): EAGVAQSPRYKIIEKRQSVAFWCNPISGHATLYWYQQILGQGPKLLIQFQNNGVVDDSQLPKDRFSAERLKGVDSTLKIQPAKLEDSAVYLCASSRTGAGTEAFFGQGTRLTVV.

The chain has TRBV6-5 and TRBJ1-6, with 7 bases fitting TRBD1. The CDR3 loop spans 12 amino acids. After removal of 8 bases from V and 14 bases from J, the junction contained 9 bases not matched to a gene. Germline assignment: CDR1 MNHEY and CDR2 SVGAGI. The CDR3 sequence: CASSRDSQTLHF. CDR3 in DNA: TGTGCCAGCTCCCGGGACAGCCAGACCCTCCACTTT.

The chain couples TRBV10-3 to TRBJ1-4; perhaps TRBD1 as D (5 bases). V lost 9 bases, J lost 6 bases, and 11 bases lay in between. CDR1 is ENHRY, CDR2 SYGVKD, per germline. CDR3 length: 12 amino acids. DNA of the CDR3: TGTGCCATTCAGGGTTTAGATGAAAAACTGTTTTTT. This gives the protein CAIQGLDEKLFF.

The rearrangement uses TRBV24-1 and TRBJ2-3; TRBD1 matches at 8 bases. Trimming removed 12 bases from V and 2 bases from J; junction bases left unmatched: 9. CDR3 length equals 14 residues. Germline V gene sequence: CDR1 KGHDR, CDR2 SFDVKD. In nucleotides, the CDR3 is TGTGCCGTCAGGGGGCCTTTTGTCACAGATACGCAGTATTTT. This sequence encodes CAVRGPFVTDTQYF.

The genes are TRBV12-3 or TRBV12-4 and TRBJ1-5; TRBD1 is a possible D gene (6 bases). Trimming removed 6 bases at V and 9 bases at J, with 9 bases between. The CDR3 has 11 amino acids. The CDR3 here is CASSQQGPQHF. DNA for the CDR3: TGTGCCAGCAGCCAACAGGGGCCCCAGCATTTT.

V is TRBV27 and J is TRBJ2-7; the match to TRBD2 covers 10 bases. The CDR3 covers 14 residues. CDR1 and CDR2 from the germline V gene are MNHEY and SMNVEV (reference sequence). V shed 7 bases, J shed 6 bases, and the junction held 9 bases outside the gene matches. CDR3 amino acids: CASKRAGGQVEQYF. The CDR3 nucleotides are TGTGCCAGCAAGAGAGCGGGGGGGCAGGTCGAGCAGTACTTC.

V gene TRBV10-1 combines with J gene TRBJ1-6; TRBD1 is a possible D gene (5 bases). Trimming shortened V by 2 bases and J by 10 bases, and 15 bases separated the two germline ends. This CDR3 is built from 15 residues. Germline V gene sequence: CDR1 WNHNN, CDR2 SYGVQD (reference sequence). CDR3: CASSEDSAGGSPLHF. Here the CDR3 DNA reads TGCGCCAGCAGTGAGGACAGTGCCGGTGGGTCACCCCTCCACTTT.

The chain has TRBV5-1 and TRBJ2-3, with 8 bases fitting TRBD1. Germline V gene lookup returns CDR1 SGHRS and CDR2 YFSETQ. The CDR3 covers 16 residues. V shed 2 bases, J shed 1 base, and the junction held 6 bases outside the gene matches. CDR3 sequence (DNA): TGCGCCAGCAGCTTAGACAGGGGCGGGGGCACAGATACGCAGTATTTT. Its protein is CASSLDRGGGTDTQYF.

In DNA, the CDR3 is TGTGCCAGCAGTCCCTACAGGCACAATGAGCAGTTCTTC. Translation: CASSPYRHNEQFF. The chain links TRBV27 to TRBJ2-1; maybe TRBD1 (5 bases). This CDR3 is 13 amino acids long. V shed 5 bases and J shed 5 bases, with 10 bases lying between them. Germline CDR1 reads MNHEY; CDR2 reads SMNVEV (reference sequence).

The V gene is TRBV11-2, the J gene TRBJ2-2, with 10 bases identical to TRBD1. J gave up 6 bases and V 2 bases, and 3 bases lay outside the gene matches. The CDR3 has 15 residues. CDR1 and CDR2 (germline): SGHAT, FQNNGV. CDR3 DNA: TGTGCCAGCAGCTTATTGGGACAGGGGTCCGGGGAGCTGTTTTTT. It is translated as CASSLLGQGSGELFF.

The chain couples TRBV9 to TRBJ1-2, with 8 positions matching TRBD1. The V gene's germline CDR1 is SGDLS and CDR2 YYNGEE. The CDR3 consists of 14 residues. V shed 5 bases and J 4 bases; nucleotides not matched to a gene: 7. CDR3: CASRQGAHGYGYTF. The CDR3 DNA follows: TGTGCCAGCAGGCAGGGGGCGCATGGCTATGGCTACACCTTC.

This clone appeared once. The chain joins TRBV13 to TRBJ2-7, with D perhaps TRBD1 (6 bases). Germline assignment: CDR1 PRHDT and CDR2 FYEKMQ (reference sequence). The V end was cut by 4 bases, the J end by 0 bases, with 13 bases between. The CDR3 length is 15 residues. CDR3 sequence: CASSSLQGLSYEQYF. The CDR3 nucleotides read TGTGCCAGCAGCTCACTACAGGGCCTCTCCTACGAGCAGTACTTC.

The gene calls are TRBV7-7 and TRBJ1-3; D remains ambiguous. The CDR3 is 16 amino acids. V lost 5 bases and J lost 0, with 14 bases in between. Germline V CDR1 and CDR2: SSHAT, FNYEAQ (reference sequence). This CDR3 is CASSPGSESSGNTIYF. Written as DNA, the CDR3 is TGTGCCAGCAGCCCGGGATCAGAAAGCTCTGGAAACACCATATATTTT.

This clone was detected a few times. This chain links TRBV6-5 with TRBJ2-1, with 10 positions matching TRBD2. The CDR3 spans 15 residues. V trimming: 4 bases; J trimming: 4 bases; junction bases outside the gene matches: 4. Germline lookup yields CDR1 MNHEY and CDR2 SVGAGI. This chain's CDR3 is CASSSLAGGYNEQFF. For the CDR3, the DNA is TGTGCCAGCAGTTCGTTAGCGGGGGGATACAATGAGCAGTTCTTC.

V usage is TRBV7-9 and J usage is TRBJ2-7, with 7 bases matching TRBD1. Trimming at V came to 4 bases and at J to 5 bases, leaving 5 bases not matched to a gene. Germline-derived CDR1 and CDR2 are SEHNR and FQNEAQ (reference sequence). CDR3 length equals 13 residues. CDR3 protein: CASSYTTGDEQYF. In DNA form, the CDR3 reads TGTGCCAGCAGCTATACCACAGGGGACGAGCAGTACTTC.

In its sample, this clone was seen a few times. V usage is TRBV7-3 and J usage is TRBJ2-2; possible D gene TRBD1, 5 bases. The CDR3 totals 15 residues. V gave up 1 base and J gave up 7 bases, with 13 bases separating them. Germline V gives CDR1 SGHTA, CDR2 FQGTGA. The CDR3 DNA reads TGTGCCAGCAGCTTAAAGGCAGGGTTGCACGGGGAGCTGTTTTTT. Protein sequence: CASSLKAGLHGELFF.

The chain is built from TRBV10-2 and TRBJ2-7, with D tentatively TRBD1 (6 bases). CDR1 and CDR2 from the germline V gene are WSHSY and SAAADI. The CDR3 has 13 residues. The germline V and J ends were trimmed by 6 bases and 0 bases, with 9 bases remaining between them. The CDR3, as DNA: TGCGCCAGCAGCGGACAGAGCTCCTACGAGCAGTACTTC. Its protein product is CASSGQSSYEQYF.

The rearrangement uses TRBV12-5 and TRBJ1-1; D is unclear. Trimming took 1 base from V and 5 from J, leaving 11 bases between them. The CDR3 consists of 14 residues. Per germline, CDR1 LGHNT and CDR2 FRNRAP. The CDR3 DNA reads as TGTGCTAGTGGTTTGGCACCCGGAGGGACTGAAGCTTTCTTT. It yields the protein CASGLAPGGTEAFF. The variable domain in full, completed from reference TRBV12-5 and TRBJ1-1, reads DARVTQTPRHKVTEMGQEVTMRCQPILGHNTVFWYRQTMMQGLELLAYFRNRAPLDDSGMPKDRFSAEMPDATLATLKIQPSEPRDSAVYFCASGLAPGGTEAFFGQGTRLTVV.